The next 8 T cell receptor beta chains were all read from a single sample in a study of T cells in Graves' hyperthyroidism and ophthalmopathy. TCR beta CDR3 regions were amplified from RNA. HTBI primers were employed in a first-round RT-PCR of the TCR CDR3. MiXCR was run by TCRdb on the multiplex PCR reads, yielding one entry per CDR3 protein. The repertoire has about 500,000 distinct CDR3 sequences, approximately 48% of them found once; the top ten carry about 45%. Sequencing used peripheral blood or thyroid tissue (not recorded which). These receptors came from an adult woman with Graves' disease, either hyperthyroidism or ophthalmopathy (not recorded which).

V is TRBV4-2 and J is TRBJ1-4; a weak D match, TRBD1 (6 bases). CDR1 and CDR2 (germline): LGHNA, YNFKEQ. The CDR3 spans 14 residues. Trimming left V 3 bases short and J 2 bases short, with 7 bases between. Here the CDR3 reads CASSQGHTNEKLFF. For the CDR3, the DNA is TGTGCCAGCAGCCAGGGACATACTAATGAAAAACTGTTTTTT.

This clonotype was detected a few times. The chain carries TRBV7-9 and TRBJ2-7; no reliable D call. The CDR3 contains 13 residues. Germline CDR1 reads SEHNR; CDR2 reads FQNEAQ (reference sequence). The V end lost 5 bases, the J end lost 2 bases, and 10 bases lay between the germline ends. The CDR3, as DNA: TGTGCCAGCAGCCTTCAGTCCACCTACGAGCAGTACTTC. Translated: CASSLQSTYEQYF.

This clonotype was recorded at least ten times. The rearrangement joins TRBV25-1 to TRBJ1-2, with 8 bases matching TRBD1. J lost 4 bases, V lost 3 bases, and 10 bases had no gene match. The CDR3 consists of 16 residues. The germline gives CDR1 MGHDK, CDR2 SYGVNS. The CDR3 loop is CASSEWGQEDFYGYTF. The CDR3 region has the DNA TGTGCCAGCAGTGAGTGGGGACAGGAGGATTTCTATGGCTACACCTTC.

The V and J genes are TRBV13 and TRBJ2-7; 8 bases are shared with TRBD1. Germline assignment: CDR1 PRHDT and CDR2 FYEKMQ (reference sequence). The CDR3 is 11 amino acids. CDR3 sequence (DNA): TGTGCTACAGGGGGGTCCTACGAGCAGTACTTC. It is translated as CATGGSYEQYF.

This sequence joins TRBV7-8 and TRBJ1-4, with 11 bases aligning to TRBD1. J was trimmed by 11 bases and V by 5 bases; bases with no gene match: 1. Germline V CDR1 and CDR2: SGHVS, FQNEAQ. The CDR3 spans 12 residues. CDR3 in amino acids: CASSRDRGKLFF. The DNA of the CDR3 is TGTGCCAGCAGCCGGGACAGGGGGAAACTGTTTTTT.

This clonotype was found many times. The CDR3 nucleotides read TGTGCCAGCAGTGGCGGCGCAAGGGACGGATCCTACGAGCAGTACTTC. Translation: CASSGGARDGSYEQYF. This chain connects TRBV25-1 to TRBJ2-7; tentatively, D is TRBD1 or TRBD2 (5 bases each). Germline V CDR1 and CDR2: MGHDK, SYGVNS. This CDR3 comprises 16 residues. V was shortened by 4 bases and J by 1 base, with 17 bases between the two germline ends.

The chain links TRBV11-2 to TRBJ2-3; TRBD1 is a possible D gene (5 bases). The CDR3 is 14 residues long. CDR1 SGHAT and CDR2 FQNNGV come from the germline V gene. V was cut by 10 bases and J by 4 bases, with 18 bases left in between. CDR3 amino acids: CATQPEVGPDTQYF. The CDR3, as DNA: TGTGCCACCCAGCCAGAGGTGGGGCCAGATACGCAGTATTTT. The whole variable domain, filled in from reference TRBV11-2 and TRBJ2-3, reads EAGVAQSPRYKIIEKRQSVAFWCNPISGHATLYWYQQILGQGPKLLIQFQNNGVVDDSQLPKDRFSAERLKGVDSTLKIQPAKLEDSAVYLCATQPEVGPDTQYFGPGTRLTVL.

The chain is built from TRBV5-1 and TRBJ2-1; 11 bases agree with TRBD2. Trimming at V came to 3 bases and at J to 5 bases, leaving 7 bases not matched to a gene. CDR1 and CDR2 (germline): SGHRS, YFSETQ. The CDR3 totals 16 residues. CDR3 sequence (DNA): TGCGCCAGCAGCTATAGCGGGAGGGGATCGAACAATGAGCAGTTCTTC. Translating it yields CASSYSGRGSNNEQFF.